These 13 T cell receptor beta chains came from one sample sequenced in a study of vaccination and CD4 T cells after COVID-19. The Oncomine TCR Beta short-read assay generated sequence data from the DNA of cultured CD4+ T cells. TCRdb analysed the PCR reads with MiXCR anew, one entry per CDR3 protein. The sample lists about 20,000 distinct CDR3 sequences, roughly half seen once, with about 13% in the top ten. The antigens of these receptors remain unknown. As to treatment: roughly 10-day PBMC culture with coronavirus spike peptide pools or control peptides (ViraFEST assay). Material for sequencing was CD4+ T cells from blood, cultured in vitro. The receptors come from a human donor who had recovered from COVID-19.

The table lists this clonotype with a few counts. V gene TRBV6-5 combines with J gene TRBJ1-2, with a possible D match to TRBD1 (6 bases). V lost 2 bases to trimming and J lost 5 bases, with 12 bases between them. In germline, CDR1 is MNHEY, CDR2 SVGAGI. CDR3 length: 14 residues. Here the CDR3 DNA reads TGTGCCAGCAGTTACCGGGAAACAGGGTATGGCTACACCTTC. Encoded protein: CASSYRETGYGYTF.

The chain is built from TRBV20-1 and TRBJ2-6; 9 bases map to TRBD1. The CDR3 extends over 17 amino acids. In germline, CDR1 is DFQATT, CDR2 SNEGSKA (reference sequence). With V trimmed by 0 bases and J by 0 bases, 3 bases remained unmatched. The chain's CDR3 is CSARDDRGGSGANVLTF. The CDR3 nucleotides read TGCAGTGCTAGAGATGACAGGGGGGGCTCTGGGGCCAACGTCCTGACTTTC.

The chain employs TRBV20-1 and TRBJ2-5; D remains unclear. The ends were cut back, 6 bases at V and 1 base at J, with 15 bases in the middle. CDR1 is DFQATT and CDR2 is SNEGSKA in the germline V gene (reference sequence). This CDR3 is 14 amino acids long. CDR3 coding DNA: TGCAGTGCCGAGCCATCCGGGTCCCAAGAGACCCAGTACTTC. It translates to CSAEPSGSQETQYF.

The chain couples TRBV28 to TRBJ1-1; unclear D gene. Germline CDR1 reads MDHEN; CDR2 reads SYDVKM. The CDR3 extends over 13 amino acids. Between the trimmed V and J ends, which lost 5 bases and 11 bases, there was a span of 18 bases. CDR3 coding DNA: TGTGCCAGCAGTATCCCCGACATTTCCCAGGCTTTCTTT. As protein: CASSIPDISQAFF.

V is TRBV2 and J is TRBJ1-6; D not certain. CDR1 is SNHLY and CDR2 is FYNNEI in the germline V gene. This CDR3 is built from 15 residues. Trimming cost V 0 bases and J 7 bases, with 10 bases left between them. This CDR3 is CASSEAHSGNSPLHF. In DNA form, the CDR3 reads TGTGCCAGCAGTGAAGCGCATTCAGGCAATTCACCCCTCCACTTT.

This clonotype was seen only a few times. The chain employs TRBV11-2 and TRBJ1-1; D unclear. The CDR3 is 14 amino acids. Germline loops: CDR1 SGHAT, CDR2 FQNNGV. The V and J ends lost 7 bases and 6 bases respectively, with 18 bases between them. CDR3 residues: CASTRLRGDSEAFF. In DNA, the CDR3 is TGTGCCAGCACCCGCCTCCGGGGAGACTCTGAAGCTTTCTTT. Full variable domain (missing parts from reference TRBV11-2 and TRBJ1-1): EAGVAQSPRYKIIEKRQSVAFWCNPISGHATLYWYQQILGQGPKLLIQFQNNGVVDDSQLPKDRFSAERLKGVDSTLKIQPAKLEDSAVYLCASTRLRGDSEAFFGQGTRLTVV.

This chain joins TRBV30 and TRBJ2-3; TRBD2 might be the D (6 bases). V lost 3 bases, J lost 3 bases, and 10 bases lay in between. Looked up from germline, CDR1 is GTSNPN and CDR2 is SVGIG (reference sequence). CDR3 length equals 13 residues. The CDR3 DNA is TGTGCCTGGAGCGGGAGTGGAACAGATACGCAGTATTTT. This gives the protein CAWSGSGTDTQYF.

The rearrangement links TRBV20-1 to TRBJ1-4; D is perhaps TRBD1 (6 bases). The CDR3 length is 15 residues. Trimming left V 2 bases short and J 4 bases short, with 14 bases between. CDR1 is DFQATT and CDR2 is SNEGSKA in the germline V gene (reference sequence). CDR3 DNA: TGCAGTGCTAGATTTGGGGGGGCGGGTAATGAAAAACTGTTTTTT. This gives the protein CSARFGGAGNEKLFF.

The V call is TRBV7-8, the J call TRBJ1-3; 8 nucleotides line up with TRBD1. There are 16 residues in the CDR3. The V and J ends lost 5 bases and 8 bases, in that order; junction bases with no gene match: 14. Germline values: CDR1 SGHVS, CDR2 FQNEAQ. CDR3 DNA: TGTGCCAGCAGCCAAGAGACAGGGGCCCTCGGGTACACCATATATTTT. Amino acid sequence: CASSQETGALGYTIYF.

CDR3: CSAMLAGDTQYF. CDR3 DNA: TGCAGTGCCATGTTAGCGGGAGATACGCAGTATTTT. J is TRBJ2-3 and V is TRBV20-1, with 7 bases identical to TRBD2. The CDR3 contains 12 residues. Trimming at V came to 6 bases and at J to 5 bases, leaving 5 bases not matched to a gene. The germline CDR1 and CDR2 sequences are DFQATT and SNEGSKA (reference sequence).

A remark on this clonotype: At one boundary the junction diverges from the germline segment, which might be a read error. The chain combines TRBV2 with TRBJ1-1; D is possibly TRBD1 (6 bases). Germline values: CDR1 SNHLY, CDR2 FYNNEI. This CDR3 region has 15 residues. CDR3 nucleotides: TGTGCCAGCAGTGAAGCGCTTAGGGGGGACACTGGAGCTTTCTTT. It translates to CASSEALRGDTGAFF.

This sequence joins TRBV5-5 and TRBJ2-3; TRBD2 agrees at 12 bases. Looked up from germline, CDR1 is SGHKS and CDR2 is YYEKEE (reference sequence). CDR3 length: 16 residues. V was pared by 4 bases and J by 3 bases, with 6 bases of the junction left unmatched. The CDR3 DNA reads TGTGCCAGCAGCCCCCCGCTAGCGGGAGGGACAGATACGCAGTATTTT. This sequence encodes CASSPPLAGGTDTQYF.

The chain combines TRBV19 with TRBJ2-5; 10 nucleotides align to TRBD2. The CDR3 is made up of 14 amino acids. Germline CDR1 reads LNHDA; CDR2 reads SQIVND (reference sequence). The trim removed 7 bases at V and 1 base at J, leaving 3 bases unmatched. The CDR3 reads CASKKRGGQETQYF. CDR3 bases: TGTGCCAGTAAAAAGCGGGGGGGCCAAGAGACCCAGTACTTC.